The 28 T cell receptor beta chains below all came from one sample that was sequenced in a study of cytomegalovirus exposure and HLA in healthy donors. Amplification used 60 Vbeta primers and 13 Jbeta primers. The table came from immunoSEQ multiplex PCR; TCRdb's copy has only in-frame clones and leaves some out. The profile shows some 190,000 clones, roughly 74% of them singletons. The specimen was PBMCs. The receptors derive from a female donor in good health and CMV-seronegative.

The V and J genes are TRBV9 and TRBJ1-1, with TRBD1 matching over 9 bases. The V gene end was trimmed by 4 bases and the J gene end by 7 bases; junction bases not matched to a gene: 5. The CDR3 runs to 13 residues. Germline values: CDR1 SGDLS, CDR2 YYNGEE. Written as DNA, the CDR3 is TGTGCCAGCAGCTGGACAGGGGAAGGTGAAGCTTTCTTT. Translating it yields CASSWTGEGEAFF.

CDR3 bases: TGCGCCAGCAGCCAAGATTATTCCCGACTAGCGGGGGCACAAGAGACCCAGTACTTC. This sequence encodes CASSQDYSRLAGAQETQYF. This rearrangement joins TRBV4-1 to TRBJ2-5; 12 bases fit TRBD2. V dropped 0 bases and J dropped 2; count of bases not matched to a gene: 10. This CDR3 region has 19 residues. Germline-derived CDR1 and CDR2 are MGHRA and YSYEKL.

The gene calls are TRBV19 and TRBJ2-2, with 9 bases identical to TRBD2. In germline, CDR1 is LNHDA, CDR2 SQIVND (reference sequence). The ends lost 4 bases at V and 1 base at J; junction bases unmatched: 1. This CDR3 spans 15 amino acids. The CDR3 sequence: CASSTLAGNTGELFF. The CDR3, as DNA: TGTGCCAGTAGTACACTAGCGGGGAACACCGGGGAGCTGTTTTTT.

CDR3 loop: CASTDREVAYEQYF. In nucleotides, the CDR3 is TGTGCCAGTACCGACAGGGAAGTTGCCTACGAGCAGTACTTC. The rearrangement uses TRBV19 and TRBJ2-7; 7 bases match TRBD1. Trimming at V came to 7 bases and at J to 2 bases, leaving 8 bases not matched to a gene. Germline CDR1 LNHDA, CDR2 SQIVND (reference sequence). This CDR3 region has 14 residues.

The chain has TRBV21-1 and TRBJ2-5; TRBD2, as called in the table, went unchecked against the DNA. TRBJ2-7 matches the DNA end more closely, so the J call is doubtful. TRBV21-1 corresponds to a pseudogene. The CDR3 covers 14 residues. The CDR3 DNA reads TGTGCCAGCAGCAATCGGCAGGCAGATAGCGAGCAGTACTTC. Translated, it gives CASSNRQADSEQYF.

The rearrangement joins TRBV5-4 to TRBJ1-2, with 8 bases lining up with TRBD1. This CDR3 comprises 18 residues. With V trimmed by 0 bases and J by 6 bases, 16 bases remained unmatched. Germline V lookup: CDR1 SGHNT, CDR2 YYREEE (reference sequence). The CDR3, as DNA: TGTGCCAGCAGCTTGGCGTTACAGGGGGGGATTAGTACGGATGGCTACACCTTC. This encodes CASSLALQGGISTDGYTF. The full variable domain, its missing parts supplied by reference TRBV5-4 and TRBJ1-2, is ETGVTQSPTHLIKTRGQQVTLRCSSQSGHNTVSWYQQALGQGPQFIFQYYREEENGRGNFPPRFSGLQFPNYSSELNVNALELDDSALYLCASSLALQGGISTDGYTFGSGTRLTVV.

The chain carries TRBV12-5 and TRBJ2-2, with TRBD2 matching 8 bases. Unmatched junction bases numbered 10, after V lost 5 bases and J lost 5 bases. Germline assignment: CDR1 LGHNT and CDR2 FRNRAP. This CDR3 spans 16 amino acids. The CDR3 nucleotides are TGTGCTAGTGGTCCCCGGGAGGGGAGTGGAACCGGGGAGCTGTTTTTT. It translates to CASGPREGSGTGELFF. Drawing the rest from reference TRBV12-5 and TRBJ2-2, the complete variable domain is DARVTQTPRHKVTEMGQEVTMRCQPILGHNTVFWYRQTMMQGLELLAYFRNRAPLDDSGMPKDRFSAEMPDATLATLKIQPSEPRDSAVYFCASGPREGSGTGELFFGEGSRLTVL.

The chain couples TRBV2 to TRBJ2-5, with unresolved D. The last part of the DNA fits TRBJ2-7 better; the J call may be wrong. This CDR3 spans 11 amino acids. Germline V gene data show CDR1 as SNHLY and CDR2 as FYNNEI. The CDR3 DNA reads as TGTGCCAGCCGATTCTCCTACGAGCAGTACTTC. Its protein product is CASRFSYEQYF.

This chain connects TRBV7-9 to TRBJ1-3; the D is unclear. Deletions cut 7 bases from V and 3 bases from J, with 22 bases between. This CDR3 has 17 amino acids. From germline, CDR1 is SEHNR and CDR2 FQNEAQ (reference sequence). CDR3 sequence reads: CASTLVEGAAFGNTIYF. The CDR3 bases are TGTGCCAGCACCCTAGTGGAAGGTGCCGCTTTTGGAAACACCATATATTTT.

The chain combines TRBV7-9 with TRBJ2-2; D is undetermined. This CDR3 has 14 amino acids. V gave up 6 bases and J gave up 2 bases, with 10 bases separating them. In germline, CDR1 is SEHNR, CDR2 FQNEAQ (reference sequence). CDR3 sequence: CASRTRPNTGELFF. For the CDR3, the DNA is TGTGCCAGCAGGACTCGGCCAAACACCGGGGAGCTGTTTTTT.

The gene calls are TRBV7-3 and TRBJ2-7, with TRBD2 as a possible D gene (5 bases). The V and J ends lost 3 bases and 5 bases respectively, with 8 bases between them. Germline assignment: CDR1 SGHTA and CDR2 FQGTGA. This CDR3 contains 12 residues. DNA for the CDR3: TGTGCCAGCAGCTTGACGGGGAACGAGCAGTACTTC. It specifies CASSLTGNEQYF.

V gene TRBV19 combines with J gene TRBJ2-7; 8 positions agree with TRBD1. The CDR3 contains 16 residues. Germline V gives CDR1 LNHDA, CDR2 SQIVND (reference sequence). V shed 3 bases, J shed 7 bases, and the junction held 14 bases outside the gene matches. The CDR3: CASSMQGGQGFGEQYF. DNA of the CDR3: TGTGCCAGTAGTATGCAGGGTGGACAGGGCTTTGGGGAGCAGTACTTC.

V is TRBV4-3 and J is TRBJ1-2; D unclear. Germline CDR1 LGHNA, CDR2 YSLEER. V shed 2 bases and J shed 4 bases, with 17 bases lying between them. This CDR3 spans 16 amino acids. CDR3 residues: CASSQRLTLGSYGYTF. CDR3 in DNA: TGCGCCAGCAGCCAAAGGTTAACCCTAGGATCCTATGGCTACACCTTC.

The chain joins TRBV18 to TRBJ2-5; D is perhaps TRBD1 (7 bases). Trimming removed 3 bases at V and 2 bases at J, with 13 bases between. The CDR3 sequence is 15 residues long. CDR1 KGHSH and CDR2 LQKENI come from the germline V gene. CDR3 sequence (DNA): TGTGCCAGCTCACCCCAGGGGGGTGGACAAGAGACCCAGTACTTC. Its protein product is CASSPQGGGQETQYF.

The chain recombines TRBV5-1 with TRBJ1-4; a weak D match, TRBD1 (5 bases). This CDR3 region has 15 residues. Germline loops: CDR1 SGHRS, CDR2 YFSETQ. The V gene lost 4 bases and the J gene lost 0 bases, with 10 bases spanning the gap. The CDR3 protein is CASSRGSATNEKLFF. CDR3 coding DNA: TGCGCCAGCAGCCGGGGGAGTGCAACTAATGAAAAACTGTTTTTT.

This chain uses TRBV5-1 with TRBJ2-3; D might be TRBD1 (5 bases). V was shortened by 3 bases and J by 1 base, with 9 bases between the two germline ends. CDR1 and CDR2 from the germline V gene are SGHRS and YFSETQ. CDR3 length: 14 amino acids. The CDR3 DNA is TGCGCCAGCAGCTACGGACATGGCACAGATACGCAGTATTTT. Translation gives CASSYGHGTDTQYF.

The gene calls are TRBV9 and TRBJ2-2, with TRBD2 identical over 10 bases. Germline-derived CDR1 and CDR2 are SGDLS and YYNGEE. The junction had 6 bases not matched to a gene; V was cut back by 5 bases and J by 5 bases. There are 15 residues in the CDR3. CDR3 sequence: CASRPSGSGTGELFF. CDR3 bases: TGTGCCAGCAGACCTAGCGGGAGTGGTACCGGGGAGCTGTTTTTT.

This chain links TRBV4-3 with TRBJ2-6; TRBD1 is a possible D gene (6 bases). Germline loops: CDR1 LGHNA, CDR2 YSLEER. V was shortened by 4 bases and J by 2 bases, with 18 bases between the two germline ends. There are 18 residues in the CDR3. CDR3 amino acids: CASSRVRGSSAGANVLTF. In DNA form, the CDR3 reads TGCGCCAGCAGCCGAGTCAGGGGCTCTTCGGCTGGGGCCAACGTCCTGACTTTC.

This clone was found once. This chain connects TRBV27 to TRBJ2-1; D gene ambiguous. The CDR3 loop spans 14 amino acids. Germline V gives CDR1 MNHEY, CDR2 SMNVEV (reference sequence). The V end was cut by 7 bases, the J end by 6 bases, with 16 bases between. CDR3 residues: CASTSGGPANEQFF. The CDR3 DNA sequence: TGTGCCAGCACCTCAGGTGGGCCGGCCAATGAGCAGTTCTTC.

This clone was recorded a few times. The rearrangement links TRBV5-1 to TRBJ2-7; D may be TRBD2 (6 bases). CDR1 SGHRS and CDR2 YFSETQ come from the germline V gene. The V gene lost 0 bases and the J gene lost 6 bases, with 10 bases spanning the gap. The length of the CDR3 is 13 residues. The CDR3 loop reads CASSLGARGEQYF. Written as DNA, the CDR3 is TGCGCCAGCAGCTTGGGGGCGCGGGGCGAGCAGTACTTC.

This clone showed up just a few times. J is TRBJ2-6 and V is TRBV5-6; D gene ambiguous. Germline assignment: CDR1 SGHDT and CDR2 YYEEEE. Trimming left V 4 bases short and J 2 bases short, with 19 bases between. The CDR3 length is 18 residues. The CDR3 coding sequence is TGTGCCAGCAGCCCCCGGTGGGCAGGCCAAGCTGGGGCCAACGTCCTGACTTTC. Protein: CASSPRWAGQAGANVLTF.

The J gene is TRBJ1-2, the V gene TRBV11-2; the D gene is possibly TRBD1 (6 bases). This CDR3 is 15 amino acids long. CDR1 and CDR2 (germline): SGHAT, FQNNGV. V shed 4 bases and J shed 2 bases, with 14 bases lying between them. The CDR3 nucleotides are TGTGCCAGCAGCTCACTCTCCGGGACAAACTATGGCTACACCTTC. It encodes CASSSLSGTNYGYTF. Combining the CDR3 with reference TRBV11-2 and TRBJ1-2 gives the whole variable domain EAGVAQSPRYKIIEKRQSVAFWCNPISGHATLYWYQQILGQGPKLLIQFQNNGVVDDSQLPKDRFSAERLKGVDSTLKIQPAKLEDSAVYLCASSSLSGTNYGYTFGSGTRLTVV.

The chain recombines TRBV19 with TRBJ2-3; 7 bases line up with TRBD1. The CDR3 covers 14 residues. Germline CDR1 LNHDA, CDR2 SQIVND (reference sequence). Unmatched junction bases numbered 6, after V lost 5 bases and J lost 4 bases. The CDR3 reads CASSADGTADTQYF. In nucleotides, the CDR3 is TGTGCCAGTAGTGCAGACGGGACAGCAGATACGCAGTATTTT.

This chain joins TRBV19 and TRBJ1-1; a weak D match, TRBD1 (5 bases). This CDR3 is built from 14 residues. The ends were cut back, 3 bases at V and 4 bases at J, with 12 bases in the middle. CDR1 is LNHDA, CDR2 SQIVND, per germline (reference sequence). CDR3 loop: CASSIGGIGTEAFF. The CDR3 nucleotides are TGTGCCAGTAGTATCGGGGGAATAGGCACTGAAGCTTTCTTT.

The chain has TRBV27 and TRBJ2-7; 9 bases match TRBD1. Looked up from germline, CDR1 is MNHEY and CDR2 is SMNVEV (reference sequence). The V and J ends lost 6 bases and 3 bases, in that order; junction bases with no gene match: 6. The CDR3 sequence is 14 residues long. The CDR3 loop is CASSQTGGIYEQYF. The CDR3 DNA reads TGTGCCAGCAGCCAGACAGGGGGAATCTACGAGCAGTACTTC.

This clone was recorded only once. The chain joins TRBV9 to TRBJ2-7; 7 bases map to TRBD1. The J segment lost 0 bases and the V segment lost 4 bases, leaving 7 bases of the junction unmatched. Germline-derived CDR1 and CDR2 are SGDLS and YYNGEE. The CDR3 runs 15 residues. CDR3 region: CASSSHRDSSYEQYF. The CDR3 DNA reads TGTGCCAGCAGCTCCCACCGGGACAGCTCCTACGAGCAGTACTTC.

This sequence joins TRBV12-5 and TRBJ1-3; D is ambiguous. The CDR3 totals 15 residues. The germline V gene has CDR1 LGHNT and CDR2 FRNRAP. The ends were cut back, 6 bases at V and 2 bases at J, with 14 bases in the middle. CDR3 nucleotide sequence: TGTGCTAGTGGATCCGGAGTAAACACTGGAAACACCATATATTTT. Its protein is CASGSGVNTGNTIYF. Combining the CDR3 with reference TRBV12-5 and TRBJ1-3 gives the whole variable domain DARVTQTPRHKVTEMGQEVTMRCQPILGHNTVFWYRQTMMQGLELLAYFRNRAPLDDSGMPKDRFSAEMPDATLATLKIQPSEPRDSAVYFCASGSGVNTGNTIYFGEGSWLTVV.

The chain employs TRBV6-5 and TRBJ2-7; 7 bases fit TRBD1. The junction had 11 bases not matched to a gene; V was cut back by 6 bases and J by 3 bases. Germline values: CDR1 MNHEY, CDR2 SVGAGI. The length of the CDR3 is 15 residues. The CDR3 DNA reads as TGTGCCAGCAGGTCGGACAGGAATTGGGACTACGAGCAGTACTTC. This translates into CASRSDRNWDYEQYF.